The 18 T cell receptor beta chains below come from one sample, sequenced in a study of OX40 agonist ivuxolimab in advanced cancers. Method: immunoSEQ multiplex PCR; TCRdb's copy keeps in-frame clones and lacks some. The sample consists of approximately 98,000 clones, approximately 80% of them appearing once. The sequencing here drew on CD4+ or CD8+ T cells sorted from blood, taken in a trial of the OX40 agonist ivuxolimab. The receptors come from an adult with an advanced solid tumor such as melanoma, head and neck, liver or kidney cancer.

The chain links TRBV27 to TRBJ2-2, with a tentative D call TRBD1 (6 bases). In germline, CDR1 is MNHEY, CDR2 SMNVEV (reference sequence). There are 14 residues in the CDR3. V lost 5 bases and J lost 6, with 13 bases in between. CDR3 in DNA: TGTGCCAGCAGTCCCGGGACAACCGCCGGGGAGCTGTTTTTT. Translated: CASSPGTTAGELFF.

This clone was counted only a few times. DNA of the CDR3: TGTGCCAGCAGCAACCCCGAACAGACCCAGTACTTC. Its translation is CASSNPEQTQYF. The chain is built from TRBV21-1 and TRBJ2-5. TRBV21-1 is a documented pseudogene. The CDR3 spans 12 residues.

Of note for this clone: This CDR3 fails to terminate in the conserved phenylalanine or tryptophan, so it likely reflects a read error. V usage is TRBV25-1 and J usage is TRBJ1-5, with 7 bases that match TRBD1. Unmatched junction bases numbered 6, after V lost 7 bases and J lost 0 bases. Per the germline V gene, CDR1 is MGHDK and CDR2 is SYGVNS. The CDR3 has 15 amino acids. The DNA of the CDR3 is TGTGCCAGCAACCTGCCAGGGGGTAGCAATCAGCCCCAGCATCTT. Translated, it gives CASNLPGGSNQPQHL.

A note on this clone: The same CDR3 arises from other DNA sequences in this sample as well. The rearrangement uses TRBV19 and TRBJ1-1; no definite D call. Germline CDR1 reads LNHDA; CDR2 reads SQIVND (reference sequence). V was pared by 1 base and J by 1 base, with 7 bases between. The CDR3 extends over 14 amino acids. CDR3 nucleotides: TGTGCCAGTAGTATAGGTGTAGGGAACACTGAAGCTTTCTTT. Residues: CASSIGVGNTEAFF.

This clone was counted a few times. The chain joins TRBV27 to TRBJ2-1; 10 bases fit TRBD2. Germline CDR1 and CDR2: MNHEY and SMNVEV (reference sequence). The CDR3 has 15 amino acids. Losses at the gene ends were 6 bases for V and 5 bases for J; bases not matched to a gene: 7. The CDR3 protein is CASSLGTSDNNEQFF. In DNA form, the CDR3 reads TGTGCCAGCAGCCTCGGGACTAGCGACAACAATGAGCAGTTCTTC.

In its sample, this clone was seen a few times. The chain combines TRBV2 with TRBJ1-5, with TRBD1 as a possible D gene (5 bases). The CDR3 extends over 13 amino acids. Trimming took off 6 bases at V and 4 bases at J, with 10 bases between the two ends. Germline V gene lookup returns CDR1 SNHLY and CDR2 FYNNEI. The chain's CDR3 is CASRSRENQPQHF. DNA for the CDR3: TGTGCCAGCAGATCCAGGGAGAATCAGCCCCAGCATTTT. Using reference TRBV2 and TRBJ1-5 for the parts outside the CDR3, the full variable domain is EPEVTQTPSHQVTQMGQEVILRCVPISNHLYFYWYRQILGQKVEFLVSFYNNEISEKSEIFDDQFSVERPDGSNFTLKIRSTKLEDSAMYFCASRSRENQPQHFGDGTRLSIL.

J is TRBJ2-7 and V is TRBV5-1, with D maybe TRBD1 (5 bases). The V end was cut by 5 bases, the J end by 2 bases, with 20 bases between. The CDR3 is 16 residues long. The germline V gene encodes CDR1 SGHRS and CDR2 YFSETQ. CDR3: CASSLGVSNKAYEQYF. DNA of the CDR3: TGCGCCAGCAGTTTAGGGGTCTCCAATAAGGCCTACGAGCAGTACTTC.

This sequence joins TRBV2 and TRBJ2-6; D remains unclear. Trimming left V 3 bases short and J 4 bases short, with 22 bases between. This CDR3 contains 19 residues. Germline V gene sequence: CDR1 SNHLY, CDR2 FYNNEI. The DNA of the CDR3 is TGTGCCAGCAGTGATGACCGTATTAGCCCCCTGGGGGGGGCCAACGTCCTGACTTTC. Encoded protein: CASSDDRISPLGGANVLTF.

CDR3 amino acids: CAATPPGEAYGYTF. CDR3 nucleotides: TGTGCCGCCACCCCTCCGGGGGAGGCCTATGGCTACACCTTC. The chain links TRBV28 to TRBJ1-2; TRBD1 is a possible D gene (5 bases). The germline V and J ends were trimmed by 11 bases and 4 bases, with 20 bases remaining between them. The CDR3 consists of 14 residues. From germline, CDR1 is MDHEN and CDR2 SYDVKM.

This chain joins TRBV10-3 and TRBJ2-2; D ambiguous. The ends were cut back, 8 bases at V and 4 bases at J, with 11 bases in the middle. The germline V gene encodes CDR1 ENHRY and CDR2 SYGVKD. This CDR3 spans 13 amino acids. The CDR3 DNA reads as TGTGCCATCGGTGGTCGGAGCACCGGGGAGCTGTTTTTT. The encoded protein is CAIGGRSTGELFF.

This clone was found a few times. The chain has TRBV14 and TRBJ2-7, with D possibly TRBD1 on 5 matching bases. Trimming shortened V by 8 bases and J by 6 bases, and 17 bases separated the two germline ends. The CDR3 totals 13 residues. CDR1 and CDR2 from the germline V gene are SGHDN and FVKESK. CDR3 DNA sequence: TGTGCCAGCGGGCCACAGTCAGGGTTCGAGCAGTACTTC. Translated, it gives CASGPQSGFEQYF.

In this sample, this clone turned up once. V usage is TRBV29-1 and J usage is TRBJ2-5, with TRBD2 matching over 7 bases. V trimming: 8 bases; J trimming: 4 bases; junction bases outside the gene matches: 7. Germline V lookup: CDR1 SQVTM, CDR2 ANQGSEA. CDR3 length equals 12 residues. CDR3 in amino acids: CSPGGGRETQYF. CDR3 in DNA: TGCAGCCCTGGGGGGGGTAGAGAGACCCAGTACTTC.

V usage is TRBV21-1 and J usage is TRBJ1-5; no check of the table's D call, TRBD1, against the DNA was made. TRBV21-1 is a pseudogene locus. This CDR3 spans 14 amino acids. CDR3: CASSGQSSNQPQHF. The CDR3 DNA reads as TGTGCCAGCAGCGGGCAAAGTAGCAATCAGCCCCAGCATTTT.

The J gene is TRBJ2-1, the V gene TRBV4-2; D is undetermined. V was shortened by 0 bases and J by 0 bases, with 12 bases between the two germline ends. CDR3 length: 17 amino acids. The germline CDR1 and CDR2 sequences are LGHNA and YNFKEQ. CDR3 sequence (DNA): TGTGCCAGCAGCCAAGAGGTGCCCACGATCTCCTACAATGAGCAGTTCTTC. Its protein product is CASSQEVPTISYNEQFF.

The chain joins TRBV5-1 to TRBJ2-2; the D call may be TRBD1 or TRBD2 (5 bases each). The CDR3 loop spans 16 amino acids. Trimming pared 4 bases from V and 0 bases from J, leaving 13 bases between. Germline V gives CDR1 SGHRS, CDR2 YFSETQ. This CDR3 reads CASSLGTKANTGELFF. The CDR3 nucleotides are TGCGCCAGCAGCCTAGGGACGAAAGCGAACACCGGGGAGCTGTTTTTT. Variable domain in full (rest from reference TRBV5-1 and TRBJ2-2): KAGVTQTPRYLIKTRGQQVTLSCSPISGHRSVSWYQQTPGQGLQFLFEYFSETQRNKGNFPGRFSGRQFSNSRSEMNVSTLELGDSALYLCASSLGTKANTGELFFGEGSRLTVL.

In this sample, this clone turned up once. The V and J genes are TRBV5-1 and TRBJ1-1; tentatively, D is TRBD1 (5 bases). The length of the CDR3 is 17 residues. Germline CDR1 SGHRS, CDR2 YFSETQ. With 2 bases removed from V and 1 base from J, the gap between germline ends came to 18 bases. CDR3 in amino acids: CASSFSGGMGANTEAFF. The CDR3, as DNA: TGCGCCAGCAGCTTTTCCGGGGGAATGGGCGCGAACACTGAAGCTTTCTTT.

The chain couples TRBV20-1 to TRBJ2-7; D gene ambiguous. The V gene's germline CDR1 is DFQATT and CDR2 SNEGSKA (reference sequence). V gave up 6 bases and J gave up 6 bases, with 12 bases separating them. The CDR3 sequence is 11 residues long. CDR3 nucleotides: TGCAGTGCCCCGTCTAAGTTCGAGCAGTACTTC. Translation gives CSAPSKFEQYF.

This chain links TRBV4-3 with TRBJ1-1; D gene uncertain. V gave up 3 bases and J gave up 4 bases, with 12 bases separating them. CDR1 and CDR2 from the germline V gene are LGHNA and YSLEER. CDR3 size: 14 residues. CDR3 protein: CASSQRMAGTEAFF. In DNA, the CDR3 is TGCGCCAGCAGCCAGCGGATGGCGGGCACTGAAGCTTTCTTT.